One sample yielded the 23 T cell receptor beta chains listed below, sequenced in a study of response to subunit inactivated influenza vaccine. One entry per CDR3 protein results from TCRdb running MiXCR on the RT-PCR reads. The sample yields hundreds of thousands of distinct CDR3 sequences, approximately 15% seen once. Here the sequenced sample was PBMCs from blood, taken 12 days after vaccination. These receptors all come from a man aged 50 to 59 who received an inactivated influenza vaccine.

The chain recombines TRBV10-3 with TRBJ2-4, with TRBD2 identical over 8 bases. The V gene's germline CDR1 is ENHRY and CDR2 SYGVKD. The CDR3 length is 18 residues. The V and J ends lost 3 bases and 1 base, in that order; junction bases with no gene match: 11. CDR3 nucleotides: TGTGCCATCAGTGACGGTTTGTCGGGGGGGTCGGCCAAAAACATTCAGTACTTC. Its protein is CAISDGLSGGSAKNIQYF.

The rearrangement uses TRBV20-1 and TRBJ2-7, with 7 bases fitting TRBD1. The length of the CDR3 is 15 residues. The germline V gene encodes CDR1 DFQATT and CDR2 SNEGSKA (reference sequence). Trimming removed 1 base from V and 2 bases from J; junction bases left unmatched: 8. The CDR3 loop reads CSARGSDRAPYEQYF. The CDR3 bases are TGCAGTGCTAGAGGGTCCGACAGGGCCCCCTACGAGCAGTACTTC.

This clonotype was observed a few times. The CDR3 DNA reads as TGCAGCGGGGGGTCGGGCTACAATGAGCAGTTCTTC. Protein product: CSGGSGYNEQFF. The chain couples TRBV29-1 to TRBJ2-1; D may correspond to TRBD1 or TRBD2 (5 bases each). CDR1 and CDR2 from the germline V gene are SQVTM and ANQGSEA. This CDR3 has 12 amino acids. Trimming shortened V by 7 bases and J by 3 bases, and 10 bases separated the two germline ends.

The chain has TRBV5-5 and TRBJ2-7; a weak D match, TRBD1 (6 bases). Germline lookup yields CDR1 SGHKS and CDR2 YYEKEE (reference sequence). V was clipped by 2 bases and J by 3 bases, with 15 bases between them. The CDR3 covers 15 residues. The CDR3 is CASSFRRDNLYEQYF. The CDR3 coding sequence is TGTGCCAGCAGCTTTCGACGGGACAATCTCTACGAGCAGTACTTC. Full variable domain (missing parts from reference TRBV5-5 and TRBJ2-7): DAGVTQSPTHLIKTRGQQVTLRCSPISGHKSVSWYQQVLGQGPQFIFQYYEKEERGRGNFPDRFSARQFPNYSSELNVNALLLGDSALYLCASSFRRDNLYEQYFGPGTRLTVT.

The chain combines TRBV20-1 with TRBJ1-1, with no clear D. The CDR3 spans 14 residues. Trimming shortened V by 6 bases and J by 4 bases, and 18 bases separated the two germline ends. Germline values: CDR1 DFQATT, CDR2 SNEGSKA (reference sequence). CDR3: CSAARGGGVTEAFF. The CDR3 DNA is TGCAGTGCCGCTCGGGGAGGAGGAGTCACTGAAGCTTTCTTT.

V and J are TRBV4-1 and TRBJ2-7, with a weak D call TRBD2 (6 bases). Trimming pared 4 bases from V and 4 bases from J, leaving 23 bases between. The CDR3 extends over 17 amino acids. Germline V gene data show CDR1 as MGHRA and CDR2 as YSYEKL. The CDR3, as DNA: TGCGCCAGCAGCCTGGGAATGCGGGGTCGGGCGTTGTACGAGCAGTACTTC. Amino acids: CASSLGMRGRALYEQYF.

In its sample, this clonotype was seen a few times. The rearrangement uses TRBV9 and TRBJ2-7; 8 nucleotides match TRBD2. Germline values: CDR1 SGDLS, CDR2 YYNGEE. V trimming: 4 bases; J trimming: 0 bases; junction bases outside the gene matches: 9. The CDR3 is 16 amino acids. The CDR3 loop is CASSLLGTSGSYEQYF. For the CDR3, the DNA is TGTGCCAGCAGCCTACTCGGGACTAGTGGCTCCTACGAGCAGTACTTC.

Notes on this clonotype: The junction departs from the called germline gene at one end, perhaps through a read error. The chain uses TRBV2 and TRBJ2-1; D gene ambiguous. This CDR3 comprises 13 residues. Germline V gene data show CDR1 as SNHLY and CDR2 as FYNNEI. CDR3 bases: TGTACCAGCAGTGAAGTCTTAGACAATGAGCAGTTCTTC. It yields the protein CTSSEVLDNEQFF.

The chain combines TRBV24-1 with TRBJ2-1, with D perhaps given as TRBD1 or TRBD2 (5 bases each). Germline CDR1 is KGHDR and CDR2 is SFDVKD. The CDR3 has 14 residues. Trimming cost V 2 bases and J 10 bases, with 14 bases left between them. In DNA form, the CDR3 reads TGTGCCACCAGTGATTGGACTGCAACAGGAGAGCAGTTCTTC. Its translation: CATSDWTATGEQFF.

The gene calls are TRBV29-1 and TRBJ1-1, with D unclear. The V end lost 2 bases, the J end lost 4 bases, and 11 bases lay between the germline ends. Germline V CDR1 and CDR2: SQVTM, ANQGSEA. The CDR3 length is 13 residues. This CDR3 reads CSVERTLSTEAFF. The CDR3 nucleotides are TGCAGCGTTGAACGTACCCTCAGCACTGAAGCTTTCTTT. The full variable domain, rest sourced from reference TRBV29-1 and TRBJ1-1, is SAVISQKPSRDICQRGTSLTIQCQVDSQVTMMFWYRQQPGQSLTLIATANQGSEATYESGFVIDKFPISRPNLTFSTLTVSNMSPEDSSIYLCSVERTLSTEAFFGQGTRLTVV.

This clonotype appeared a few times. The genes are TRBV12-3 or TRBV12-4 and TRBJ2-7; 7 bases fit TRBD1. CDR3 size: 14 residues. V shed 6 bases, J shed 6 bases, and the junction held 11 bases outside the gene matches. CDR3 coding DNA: TGTGCCAGCAGGGTGACAGGGAACGGCGGCGAGCAGTACTTC. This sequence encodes CASRVTGNGGEQYF.

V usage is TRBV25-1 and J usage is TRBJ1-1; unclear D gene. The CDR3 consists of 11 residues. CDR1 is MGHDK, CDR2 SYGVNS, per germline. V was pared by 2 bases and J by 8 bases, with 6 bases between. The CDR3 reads CASSEGQEAFF. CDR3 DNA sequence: TGTGCCAGCAGTGAAGGGCAGGAAGCTTTCTTT.

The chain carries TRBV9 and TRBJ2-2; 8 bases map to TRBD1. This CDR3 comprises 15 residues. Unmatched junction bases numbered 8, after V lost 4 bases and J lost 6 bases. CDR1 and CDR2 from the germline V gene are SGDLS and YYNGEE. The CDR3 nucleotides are TGTGCCAGCAGCAAAACTGGACAGGGCTCCGGGGAGCTGTTTTTT. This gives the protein CASSKTGQGSGELFF.

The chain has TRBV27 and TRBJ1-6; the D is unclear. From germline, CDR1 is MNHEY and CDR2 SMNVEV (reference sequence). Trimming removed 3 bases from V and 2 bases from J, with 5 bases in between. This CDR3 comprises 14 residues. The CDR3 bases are TGTGCCAGCAGTTTCACACCCTATAATTCACCCCTCCACTTT. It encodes CASSFTPYNSPLHF.

For the CDR3, the DNA is TGCAGTGCTAGAGCCCAAAGCGGCACAGATACGCAGTATTTT. Protein: CSARAQSGTDTQYF. The V call is TRBV20-1, the J call TRBJ2-3; no clear D gene. The CDR3 covers 14 residues. From germline, CDR1 is DFQATT and CDR2 SNEGSKA (reference sequence). The V gene lost 1 base and the J gene lost 1 base, with 9 bases spanning the gap.

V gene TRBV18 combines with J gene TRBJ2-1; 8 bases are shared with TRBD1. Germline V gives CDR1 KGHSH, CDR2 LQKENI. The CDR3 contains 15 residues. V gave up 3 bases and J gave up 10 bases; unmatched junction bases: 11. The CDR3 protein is CASSPAGQAKGEQFF. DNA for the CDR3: TGTGCCAGCTCACCCGCGGGACAGGCCAAGGGAGAGCAGTTCTTC. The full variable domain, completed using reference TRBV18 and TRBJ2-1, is NAGVMQNPRHLVRRRGQEARLRCSPMKGHSHVYWYRQLPEEGLKFMVYLQKENIIDESGMPKERFSAEFPKEGPSILRIQQVVRGDSAAYFCASSPAGQAKGEQFFGPGTRLTVL.

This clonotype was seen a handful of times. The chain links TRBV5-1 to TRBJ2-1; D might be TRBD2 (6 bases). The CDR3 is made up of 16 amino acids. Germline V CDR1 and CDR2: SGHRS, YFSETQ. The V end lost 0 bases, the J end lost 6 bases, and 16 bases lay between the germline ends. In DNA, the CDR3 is TGCGCCAGCAGCTTGGAACTAGCCCAAAAAGGCAATGAGCAGTTCTTC. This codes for CASSLELAQKGNEQFF.

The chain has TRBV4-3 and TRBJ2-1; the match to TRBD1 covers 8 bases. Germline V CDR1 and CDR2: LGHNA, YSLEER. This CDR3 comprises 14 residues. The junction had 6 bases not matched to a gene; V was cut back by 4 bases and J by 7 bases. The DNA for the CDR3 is TGCGCCAGCAGCCCTGACAGGGGTTCAAATGAGCAGTTCTTC. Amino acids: CASSPDRGSNEQFF.

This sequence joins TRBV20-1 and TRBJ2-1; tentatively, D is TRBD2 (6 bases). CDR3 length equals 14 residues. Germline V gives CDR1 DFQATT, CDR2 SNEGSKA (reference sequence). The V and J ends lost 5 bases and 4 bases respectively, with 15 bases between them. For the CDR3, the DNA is TGCAGTGCTCCTACAGTCGCGGGGTACAATGAGCAGTTCTTC. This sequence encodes CSAPTVAGYNEQFF.

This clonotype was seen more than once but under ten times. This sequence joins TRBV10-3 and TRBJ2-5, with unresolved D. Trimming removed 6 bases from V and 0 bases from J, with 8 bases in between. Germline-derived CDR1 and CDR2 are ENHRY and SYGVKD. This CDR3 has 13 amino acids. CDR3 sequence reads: CAIRDGYQETQYF. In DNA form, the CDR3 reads TGTGCCATCAGAGACGGATACCAAGAGACCCAGTACTTC.

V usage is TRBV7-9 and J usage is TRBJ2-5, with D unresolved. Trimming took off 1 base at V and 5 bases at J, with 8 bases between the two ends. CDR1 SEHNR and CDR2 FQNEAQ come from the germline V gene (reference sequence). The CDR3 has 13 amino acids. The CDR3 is CASSLVRLETQYF. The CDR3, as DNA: TGTGCCAGCAGCTTAGTCCGGTTGGAGACCCAGTACTTC. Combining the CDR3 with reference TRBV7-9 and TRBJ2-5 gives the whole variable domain DTGVSQNPRHKITKRGQNVTFRCDPISEHNRLYWYRQTLGQGPEFLTYFQNEAQLEKSRLLSDRFSAERPKGSFSTLEIQRTEQGDSAMYLCASSLVRLETQYFGPGTRLLVL.

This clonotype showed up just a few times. CDR3 sequence reads: CASSTGLAGETQYF. The CDR3 DNA reads TGCGCCAGCAGCACTGGACTAGCCGGGGAGACCCAGTACTTC. V usage is TRBV5-1 and J usage is TRBJ2-5; 8 bases map to TRBD2. The trim removed 4 bases at V and 5 bases at J, leaving 7 bases unmatched. CDR1 SGHRS and CDR2 YFSETQ come from the germline V gene. The CDR3 contains 14 residues. The full variable domain, rest sourced from reference TRBV5-1 and TRBJ2-5, is KAGVTQTPRYLIKTRGQQVTLSCSPISGHRSVSWYQQTPGQGLQFLFEYFSETQRNKGNFPGRFSGRQFSNSRSEMNVSTLELGDSALYLCASSTGLAGETQYFGPGTRLLVL.

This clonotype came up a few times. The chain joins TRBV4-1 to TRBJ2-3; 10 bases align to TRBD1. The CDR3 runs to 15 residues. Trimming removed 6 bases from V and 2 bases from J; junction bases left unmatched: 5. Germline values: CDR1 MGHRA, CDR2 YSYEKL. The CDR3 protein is CASRPGTGVTDTQYF. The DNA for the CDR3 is TGCGCCAGCAGGCCCGGGACAGGGGTCACAGATACGCAGTATTTT.